The rows below give T cell receptor beta chains drawn from one sample of a study of T cells expressing NK-cell markers. From the 5' RACE reads, TCRdb lists one entry per CDR3 protein and no DNA. Reported are roughly 450,000 distinct CDR3 sequences; the ten largest clones contain approximately 1.5%. Sequenced sample: blood T cells: a sorted CD56 or NKG2C T cell subset, CD4+ or CD8+ T cells, or bulk PBMC T cells (not recorded which). The receptors shown here come from a woman between 50 and 59 years old in good health. CDR3s include the opening cysteine and the closing phenylalanine or tryptophan. The order of the fields is J gene, V gene, CDR3 protein.

j_call: TRBJ2-1
v_call: TRBV11-2
cdr3_aa: CASSLLPRTSGREQFF

j_call: TRBJ1-5
v_call: TRBV25-1
cdr3_aa: CASRGQGYQPQHF

j_call: TRBJ2-1
v_call: TRBV14
cdr3_aa: CASSPERVLYNEQFF

j_call: TRBJ1-5
v_call: TRBV24-1
cdr3_aa: CATSVGYSNQPQHF

j_call: TRBJ1-6
v_call: TRBV20-1
cdr3_aa: CSAREATGLNSPLHF

j_call: TRBJ2-7
v_call: TRBV7-8
cdr3_aa: CASSRPEGNEQYF

j_call: TRBJ2-3
v_call: TRBV6-5
cdr3_aa: CASSVLGTTSTDTQYF

j_call: TRBJ2-3
v_call: TRBV12-3/TRBV12-4
cdr3_aa: CASSSKGRRDTQYF

j_call: TRBJ1-1
v_call: TRBV20-1
cdr3_aa: CSAKGQGQGEAFF

j_call: TRBJ2-1
v_call: TRBV27
cdr3_aa: CASSLSFFGTASSSYNEQFF

j_call: TRBJ1-1
v_call: TRBV5-8
cdr3_aa: CASSLDRHRAFF

j_call: TRBJ1-4
v_call: TRBV20-1
cdr3_aa: CSVQAPGGEKLFF

j_call: TRBJ2-1
v_call: TRBV7-2
cdr3_aa: CASSLASPGNKFF

j_call: TRBJ2-1
v_call: TRBV6-5
cdr3_aa: CASRGGSKYNEQFF

j_call: TRBJ2-7
v_call: TRBV20-1
cdr3_aa: CSARGALTGSPYEQYF

j_call: TRBJ2-3
v_call: TRBV5-6
cdr3_aa: CASSIDGADTQYF

j_call: TRBJ2-7
v_call: TRBV12-3/TRBV12-4
cdr3_aa: CASSRPPDRGRFHYEQYF

j_call: TRBJ2-5
v_call: TRBV24-1
cdr3_aa: CATSSWDRGFSGETQYF

j_call: TRBJ2-7
v_call: TRBV14
cdr3_aa: CASSQVGLATYEQYF

j_call: TRBJ2-3
v_call: TRBV7-6
cdr3_aa: CASSLRFLAGEWSDTQYF

j_call: TRBJ1-2
v_call: TRBV4-1
cdr3_aa: CASSQDPTGEGYTF

j_call: TRBJ2-1
v_call: TRBV29-1
cdr3_aa: CSVVGSSEQFF

j_call: TRBJ2-5
v_call: TRBV15
cdr3_aa: CATSSATGVYQETQYF

j_call: TRBJ1-1
v_call: TRBV5-1
cdr3_aa: CASSPGGTGMGAEAFF

j_call: TRBJ2-7
v_call: TRBV12-3/TRBV12-4
cdr3_aa: CASTSGGGSYEQYF

j_call: TRBJ1-2
v_call: TRBV30
cdr3_aa: CAWSGRRGYGYTF

j_call: TRBJ1-4
v_call: TRBV7-9
cdr3_aa: CASTPGTGRKLFF

j_call: TRBJ2-5
v_call: TRBV5-1
cdr3_aa: CASSLGSSGRAPQETQYF

j_call: TRBJ1-2
v_call: TRBV12-3/TRBV12-4
cdr3_aa: CASSPYRAPNYGYTF

j_call: TRBJ2-7
v_call: TRBV7-9
cdr3_aa: CASSHKYEQYF

j_call: TRBJ2-3
v_call: TRBV5-1
cdr3_aa: CASSLALTSGSTDTQYF

j_call: TRBJ2-3
v_call: TRBV19
cdr3_aa: CASSISGGPTDTQYF

j_call: TRBJ1-4
v_call: TRBV5-1
cdr3_aa: CASSFRQSNEKLFF

j_call: TRBJ2-5
v_call: TRBV4-1
cdr3_aa: CASSPLGAGTQYF

j_call: TRBJ2-2
v_call: TRBV6-1
cdr3_aa: CASTSEQGITGELFF

j_call: TRBJ2-2
v_call: TRBV7-3
cdr3_aa: CATSLRWTANTGELFF

j_call: TRBJ1-1
v_call: TRBV10-3
cdr3_aa: CAISERAALKAFF

j_call: TRBJ2-3
v_call: TRBV2
cdr3_aa: CAGRREGGTGTQYF

j_call: TRBJ2-7
v_call: TRBV12-3/TRBV12-4
cdr3_aa: CATQRTDSYEQYF

j_call: TRBJ2-5
v_call: TRBV25-1
cdr3_aa: CASSEYLAGRVETQYF

j_call: TRBJ2-5
v_call: TRBV29-1
cdr3_aa: CSVELVRLETQYF

j_call: TRBJ2-1
v_call: TRBV12-3/TRBV12-4
cdr3_aa: CASSWIRQNEQFF

j_call: TRBJ1-1
v_call: TRBV7-9
cdr3_aa: CASSYETEAFF

j_call: TRBJ1-1
v_call: TRBV14
cdr3_aa: CASSRTEDGTEAFF

j_call: TRBJ2-3
v_call: TRBV29-1
cdr3_aa: CSVMGGLVRTDTQYF

j_call: TRBJ2-4
v_call: TRBV11-1
cdr3_aa: CASSLSGGPQYF

j_call: TRBJ2-5
v_call: TRBV7-3
cdr3_aa: CASSLYGGGQETQYF

j_call: TRBJ1-1
v_call: TRBV30
cdr3_aa: CAWSITGGATEAFF

j_call: TRBJ1-2
v_call: TRBV20-1
cdr3_aa: CSASKGSYGYTF

j_call: TRBJ2-3
v_call: TRBV24-1
cdr3_aa: CATSGTSGTLDTQYF

j_call: TRBJ2-5
v_call: TRBV7-9
cdr3_aa: CASSPRDPEGETQYF

j_call: TRBJ1-6
v_call: TRBV12-3/TRBV12-4
cdr3_aa: CASNRGGANSPLHF

j_call: TRBJ2-5
v_call: TRBV5-1
cdr3_aa: CASSLANRAETQYF

j_call: TRBJ2-2
v_call: TRBV6-4
cdr3_aa: CASSLDKPGELFF

j_call: TRBJ2-1
v_call: TRBV3-1
cdr3_aa: CASSQEGLERYNEQFF

j_call: TRBJ2-5
v_call: TRBV6-2/TRBV6-3
cdr3_aa: CASSYRASGRTTRETQYF

j_call: TRBJ1-4
v_call: TRBV9
cdr3_aa: CASSVGLHGGDNEKLFF

j_call: TRBJ2-1
v_call: TRBV11-2
cdr3_aa: CASSLDRAGRSYNEQFF

j_call: TRBJ2-7
v_call: TRBV9
cdr3_aa: CASSVNRVYEQYF